Described below is a single TCR beta chain sequence and its context. The antigen this receptor binds is unknown. Within one base of it there is no much larger clone, and no base qualities were kept. The V and J ends are trimmed by 0 bases and 7 bases, leaving 10 bases between them. Taken from the germline V gene (reference sequence), the CDR1 and CDR2 loops are GTSNPN and SVGIG. The CDR3 holds 13 amino acids from the cysteine to the phenylalanine. Only the CDR3 part of the read is kept: 39 bases, read in frame from the first base. The data belong to a study of OX40 agonist ivuxolimab in advanced cancers. Regarding the research as a whole: The costimulatory receptor OX40 (CD134) was targeted by ivuxolimab, a fully human IgG2 agonistic monoclonal antibody. Prior anti-PD-1, anti-PD-L1 or anti-CTLA-4 therapy was permitted, and checkpoint inhibitors had been received by less than 45% of dose-escalation patients. Among the approximately 50 dose-escalation patients, roughly 20 had hepatocellular carcinoma, around 15 melanoma, 9 renal cell carcinoma and 9 head and neck cancer. The monotherapy dose-escalation portion (N ≈ 50 patients) of the phase I ivuxolimab trial is reported in the paper. Intravenous ivuxolimab was administered to patients every 2 weeks at six dose levels: 0.01, 0.1, 0.3, 1.5, 3 and 10 mg/kg. Partial responses occurred in three dose-escalation patients: two with cutaneous melanoma and one with hepatocellular carcinoma. Peripheral TCRbeta sequencing was intended to test whether TCR sequence diversity was altered and clonal T-cell expansion was caused by ivuxolimab. A male proportion of under 85% and a mean age of around 60 years, ranging from roughly 23 to 90, were recorded for the dose-escalation cohort. General conclusions and limits of the study: At doses of 0.1 to 3.0 mg/kg, clonal expansion of both CD4+ and CD8+ T cells in blood was seen between baseline and week 6. Low levels of normalized T-cell clonal expansion were also shown by some nonresponding patients. After ivuxolimab, CD8+ T cells had more expanded clones than CD4+ T cells on average. In partial responders in the 0.1-3.0 mg/kg groups, normalized peripheral clonal expansion was found to be among the lowest, especially among CD8+ T cells. Which antigens the clonally expanded peripheral T cells were specific for was not determined.

The trial excluded patients who had a history of autoimmune disease or who were on systemic immunosuppression. Peripheral blood for TCR sequencing was collected from all dose cohorts at baseline, on cycle 4 day 1, and on cycle 7 day 1. Samples were obtained from an open-label, multicenter, first-in-human phase I dose-escalation trial of ivuxolimab. Adults with locally advanced or metastatic melanoma, renal cell carcinoma, hepatocellular carcinoma or head and neck squamous cell carcinoma were enrolled in the trial. Before TCR sequencing, CD4+ T cells and CD8+ T cells from peripheral blood were sorted into separate populations. Genomic DNA was isolated from the sorted cells so that the TCRbeta CDR3 region could be sequenced. The immunoSEQ Assay was used for sequencing of TCRbeta CDR3 regions. Drawn from immuneACCESS, this table holds only the in-frame rearrangements with V and J called that TCRdb kept. Clones are partly lost; checked studies trace under half to an unresolved V gene and leave the rest unexplained. The sample table shows 61,000 or so clones, and under 85% are seen once. 3.4% of the sample lies in the top ten.

The receptor's source is an adult with an advanced solid tumor such as melanoma, head and neck, liver or kidney cancer. The sequences come from CD4+ or CD8+ T cells sorted from blood, collected in a trial of the OX40 agonist ivuxolimab. The chain is assembled from TRBV30 and TRBJ1-5; possibly the D gene is TRBD1, per 6 matching bases. The CDR3 has the sequence CAWSVAGGQPQHF. In nucleotide form, the sequence is TGTGCCTGGAGTGTAGCGGGGGGCCAGCCCCAGCATTTT.